One TCR beta chain is described in this entry. Its antigen is unidentified. The CDR3 covers 14 residues. CDR1 is SEHNR and CDR2 is FQNEAQ in the germline V gene (reference sequence). V gave up 1 base and J gave up 5 bases, with 6 bases separating them. The data belong to a study of human versus mouse CDR3 diversity and MHC coevolution. Looking at the study overall: Reported immunoSEQ sensitivity was one in 200,000 T cells, with reduced amplification bias. Study findings and constraints: Approximately 1.7 million TCR beta clonotypes were estimated for humans, the largest repertoire. Human CDR3s averaged more deletions and insertions than mouse CDR3s.

Sorting isolated naive CD4 T cells lacking CD45RO and expressing CD62L. Assay: immunoSEQ multiplex PCR; the TCRdb copy retains only in-frame clones and omits some. The data hold tens of thousands of clones, with around 93% observed a single time. Source material: naive CD4+ T cells from blood. Stated subset: CD45RO-negative CD62L-positive naive CD4 T cells. This chain links TRBV7-9 with TRBJ1-6; no clear D gene. The sequence came from a person aged 25-75 years in good health. CDR3 loop: CASSLVPNNSPLHF. CDR3 nucleotide sequence: TGTGCCAGCAGCTTAGTCCCTAATAATTCACCCCTCCACTTT.